This T cell receptor beta chain is from a study of blood T cell repertoires in COVID-19. Looking at the study overall: COVID-19 samples from acute and convalescent phases originated in the United States, Italy and Spain.

As handled by the study authors: Reference gene primer amplification in the assay estimated nucleated cell counts. Data came from immunoSEQ multiplex PCR; TCRdb stores just in-frame clones and leaves some out. That table is the source of V, J and clone size, and D and trimming were worked out from the DNA. The data hold some 85,000 clones, with 78% observed a single time. Seattle's enrolled individuals joined amid active infection and were then monitored longitudinally. Germline values: CDR1 SGHVS, CDR2 FQNEAQ. This CDR3 spans 14 amino acids. Trimming cost V 5 bases and J 2 bases; bases outside gene matches: 5.

The chain joins TRBV7-8 to TRBJ2-7; 8 nucleotides line up with TRBD2. The clonotype comes from a man between 65 and 80 years old with COVID-19, enrolled during active disease. Sequenced: peripheral blood. The CDR3 spells CASSPLAATYEQYF. The CDR3 region has the DNA TGTGCCAGCAGCCCACTAGCGGCAACCTACGAGCAGTACTTC.